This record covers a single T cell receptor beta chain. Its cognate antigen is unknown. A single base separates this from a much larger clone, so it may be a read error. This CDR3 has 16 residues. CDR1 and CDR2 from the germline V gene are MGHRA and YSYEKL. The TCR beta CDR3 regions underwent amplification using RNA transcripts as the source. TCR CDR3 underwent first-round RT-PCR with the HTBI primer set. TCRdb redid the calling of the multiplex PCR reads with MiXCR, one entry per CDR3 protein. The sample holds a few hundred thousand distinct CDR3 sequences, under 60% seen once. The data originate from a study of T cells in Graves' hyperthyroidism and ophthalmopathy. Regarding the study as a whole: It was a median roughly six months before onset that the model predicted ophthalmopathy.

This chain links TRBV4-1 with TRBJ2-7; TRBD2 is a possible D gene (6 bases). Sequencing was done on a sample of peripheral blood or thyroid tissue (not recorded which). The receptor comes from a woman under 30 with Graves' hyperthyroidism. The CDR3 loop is CASSQRYVVGEDEQCF. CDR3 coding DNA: TGCGCCAGCAGCCAAAGATATGTGGTGGGGGAGGACGAGCAGTGCTTC.